This T cell receptor beta chain was recorded in a study of prognosis after radiotherapy for stage I lung cancer. Overall study context: The patient group consisted of about a dozen men and about 6 women whose ages spanned 53 to 84, median about 78 years. It was SBRT that served as radiotherapy, in 3 to 5 fractions with a biologically effective dose of at least 100 Gy.

Study-wide points: The authors did not determine whether the expanded TCR clones were tumor-specific. The number of unique TCR clones went down after stereotactic body radiation therapy, with a median of around 9,500 versus 6,500.

In germline, CDR1 is SGHAT, CDR2 FQNNGV. There are 12 residues in the CDR3. V gave up 3 bases and J gave up 6 bases, with 8 bases separating them. By two-round multiplex PCR, the TCR beta CDR3 was amplified from genomic DNA. Round one of PCR was performed, and it used primers specific to each TRBV and TRBJ gene. TCRdb recomputed calls from the multiplex PCR reads with MiXCR, one row per CDR3 protein. Of about 20,000 distinct CDR3 sequences listed, about 40% are singletons. This clonotype is medium-sized by share. What it recognizes is unknown. Sequencing used PBMCs, obtained before or after stereotactic body radiation therapy (not recorded which). The source of this sequence is a donor aged 50 or older with non-small cell lung cancer. This chain joins TRBV11-2 and TRBJ1-1; D perhaps matches TRBD1 (5 bases). The CDR3 reads CASSFQGAEAFF. CDR3 sequence (DNA): TGTGCCAGCAGCTTCCAGGGAGCTGAAGCTTTCTTT.